This TCR beta chain was captured by sequencing in a study of T cell responses to AZD1222 COVID-19 vaccine (dated by TCRdb to the early 2020s). Concerning the study at large: TCR sequencing covered roughly 230 trial participants: around 210 given two doses of AZD1222 and around 26 given two doses of MenACWY control vaccine. Enrollment into the trials was organized by age into subgroups of 18-55, 56-69 and 70-plus years, and those subgroups contained about 160, 30 and 59 TCR-sequenced participants, respectively.

Broader findings and caveats from the paper: After two AZD1222 doses, spike-specific TCR breadth and depth were significantly higher than at day 0 and than in MenACWY recipients. Participants were mostly white British, with more females than males. The authors suggested clonal diversity may have been underestimated. Because no day 14 peak-response samples were available, repertoires were characterized only after the peak T cell response. Conclusions about previously exposed vaccinees were limited because only six AZD1222 recipients were SARS-CoV-2 seropositive at baseline. Reportedly, close to half of the unique spike-specific TCRs recognized epitopes lying outside the regions that are mutated in the B.1.351 and B.1.1.7 variants. The 56-69-year group was small, and its depth increase did not reach significance, likely because of low power. Vaccine-associated CD4 TCRs spanned the whole spike protein, with dominant responses in regions 160-218 and 743-854.

The CDR3 regions of human TCRbeta chains were subjected to immunosequencing. The study's processing was this. TCRs in the repertoires were compared against a reference library of SARS-CoV-2-specific TCRs that had been generated with the MIRA antigen-specificity platform. Breadth meant the fraction of unique TCRs that were SARS-CoV-2-associated, whereas depth meant the fraction of total T cells that were SARS-CoV-2-associated. Using the MIRA data, each spike-specific TCR was mapped to the spike region that the TCR reacts to and placed in a CD4 or CD8 class. Log10-transformed breadth and depth values were compared by one-way ANOVA with Sidak's multiple comparisons tests. TCRdb holds this immuneACCESS table with in-frame rearrangements only. Some clones are missing; in checked studies, unresolved V genes explain under half, and the rest has no known cause. Clone size and V and J calls were adopted from that table, with D and trimming inferred from the DNA. This sample holds 100,000 to 150,000 clones; more than 65% were observed only once. The ten largest clonotypes hold about 27% of the sample.

Per the publication, the time point label means: about 28 days (+/-7) after the second vaccine dose. AZD1222 recipients with second doses at about 4 weeks or about 12 weeks were pooled, because spike-specific TCR depth and breadth did not differ between schedules. The vaccinee samples were drawn from two UK trials, COV001 and COV002, one of which was a single-blind randomized controlled phase 2/3 trial testing AZD1222 (ChAdOx1 nCoV-19) in healthy adults. Trial participant PBMC samples were collected at day 0 and day 28 after the second dose for TCRbeta chain sequencing. V is shortened by 5 bases, J by 2 bases, and the region joining them spans 10 bases. As encoded in the germline V gene (reference sequence), CDR1 is GTSNPN while CDR2 is SVGIG. From cysteine to phenylalanine, the CDR3 is 12 amino acids long. The only DNA kept is the CDR3, 36 bases in frame from the first base. A word on this clone: Its antigen is unknown. Base qualities were left out, and no much larger clone turns up one base away.

The sample here was peripheral blood, taken 28 days after the second AZD1222 dose. The source of this sequence is an adult who received the AZD1222 COVID-19 vaccine. This receptor chain uses TRBV30 and TRBJ2-7, with a weak D call of TRBD1 (5 bases match). The CDR3 protein sequence reads: CAWWQTAYEQYF. The DNA sequence reads TGTGCCTGGTGGCAGACAGCCTACGAGCAGTACTTC.